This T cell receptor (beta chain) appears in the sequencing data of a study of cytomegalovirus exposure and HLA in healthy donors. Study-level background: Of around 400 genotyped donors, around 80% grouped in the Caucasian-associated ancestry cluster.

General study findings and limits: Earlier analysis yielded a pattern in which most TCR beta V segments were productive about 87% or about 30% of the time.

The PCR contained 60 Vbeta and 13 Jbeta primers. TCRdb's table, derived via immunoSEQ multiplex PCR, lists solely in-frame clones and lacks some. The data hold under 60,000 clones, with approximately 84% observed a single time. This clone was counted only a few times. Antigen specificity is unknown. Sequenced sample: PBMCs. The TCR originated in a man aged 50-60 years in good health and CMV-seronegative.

CDR3 in DNA: TGTGCCAGCAGCTTAGCTGTTCGACAGGGCCCGGGGCCCCAGCATTTT. Its protein product is CASSLAVRQGPGPQHF. V is TRBV7-9 and J is TRBJ1-5; TRBD1 matches 7 bases. The V segment lost 0 bases and the J segment 9 bases; nucleotides outside the gene matches: 11. The CDR3 sequence is 16 residues long. Germline V gene lookup returns CDR1 SEHNR and CDR2 FQNEAQ (reference sequence).